The 17 T cell receptor beta chains in this list originate from one sample, sequenced in a study of human T cells and chemical hapten exposure. Time point in this sample: pre-sensitization, week 0. The treatment denotes: therapeutic diphenylcyclopropenone sensitization with weekly scalp DPC. TCRdb passed the RACE reads through MiXCR, listing each CDR3 protein once. Here the sample spans approximately 260,000 distinct CDR3 sequences, approximately 8.6% being singletons. The source material was whole blood, sampled in connection with sensitization to the hapten diphenylcyclopropenone (DPC). The receptor source for this set is a woman aged 35 to 49 with alopecia areata. Some clones in this sample may be carry-over from other donors' samples.

This clonotype has a handful of counts. The chain employs TRBV6-5 and TRBJ2-7; TRBD2 matches 13 bases. CDR1 and CDR2 (germline): MNHEY, SVGAGI. With 5 bases clipped from V and 7 bases from J, the junction kept 11 bases outside the gene matches. There are 16 residues in the CDR3. The CDR3 sequence is CASSRHEGLAGREQYF. The CDR3 coding sequence is TGTGCCAGCAGTAGACACGAGGGACTAGCGGGAAGGGAGCAGTACTTC.

The rearrangement uses TRBV6-5 and TRBJ1-3; D is unresolved. V was cut by 2 bases and J by 4 bases, with 6 bases left in between. The CDR3 runs to 13 residues. Germline CDR1 is MNHEY and CDR2 is SVGAGI. The CDR3, as DNA: TGTGCCAGCAGTTACCTTTCGGGAAACACCATATATTTT. Translation gives CASSYLSGNTIYF.

V and J are TRBV9 and TRBJ2-2; no firm D call. CDR1 and CDR2 from the germline V gene are SGDLS and YYNGEE. V shed 0 bases and J shed 6 bases, with 9 bases lying between them. This CDR3 region has 14 residues. The CDR3 reads CASSVEPVAGELFF. For the CDR3, the DNA is TGTGCCAGCAGCGTAGAGCCCGTCGCCGGGGAGCTGTTTTTT.

V and J are TRBV7-9 and TRBJ1-4; D gene uncertain. In germline, CDR1 is SEHNR, CDR2 FQNEAQ (reference sequence). V was trimmed by 3 bases and J by 0 bases, leaving 5 bases between them. CDR3 length: 14 residues. CDR3 nucleotide sequence: TGTGCCAGCAGCTTGGCAGCAACTAATGAAAAACTGTTTTTT. Protein product: CASSLAATNEKLFF. The entire variable domain, with the rest obtained from reference TRBV7-9 and TRBJ1-4, is as follows: DTGVSQNPRHKITKRGQNVTFRCDPISEHNRLYWYRQTLGQGPEFLTYFQNEAQLEKSRLLSDRFSAERPKGSFSTLEIQRTEQGDSAMYLCASSLAATNEKLFFGSGTQLSVL.

This clonotype was recorded at least ten times. The chain recombines TRBV5-1 with TRBJ1-1; D is unresolved. The ends were cut back, 5 bases at V and 3 bases at J, with 8 bases in the middle. Germline V lookup: CDR1 SGHRS, CDR2 YFSETQ. The CDR3 extends over 12 amino acids. The CDR3 sequence: CASRDGYTEAFF. The CDR3 nucleotides read TGCGCCAGCAGAGATGGGTACACTGAAGCTTTCTTT.

This chain joins TRBV6-5 and TRBJ1-1; D may be TRBD1 (6 bases). The CDR3 is made up of 14 amino acids. Looked up from germline, CDR1 is MNHEY and CDR2 is SVGAGI. With 6 bases removed from V and 2 bases from J, the gap between germline ends came to 13 bases. CDR3 sequence (DNA): TGTGCCAGCAGCTGGAAAGGGGGAAACACTGAAGCTTTCTTT. Protein: CASSWKGGNTEAFF.

The chain couples TRBV10-3 to TRBJ1-1; D is unresolved. Germline CDR1 ENHRY, CDR2 SYGVKD. Trimming shortened V by 8 bases and J by 2 bases, and 18 bases separated the two germline ends. CDR3 length equals 15 residues. CDR3 protein: CAIAKAPQVNTEAFF. CDR3 in DNA: TGTGCCATCGCCAAAGCTCCTCAGGTTAACACTGAAGCTTTCTTT.

Worth noting for this clonotype: Germline is not matched at one junction end, which may reflect a read error. The V call is TRBV6-6, the J call TRBJ2-7; D ambiguous. The germline V gene encodes CDR1 MNHNY and CDR2 SVGAGI (reference sequence). The CDR3 is 14 residues long. The CDR3 DNA reads TGTGCCAGCACCAACGGACGGTCCTCCTGCGAGCAGTACTTC. Translating gives CASTNGRSSCEQYF.

This clonotype has ten or more counts. The V gene is TRBV3-1, the J gene TRBJ2-1; the D is unclear. The V gene's germline CDR1 is LGHDT and CDR2 YNNKEL (reference sequence). V was trimmed by 4 bases and J by 5 bases, leaving 12 bases between them. The length of the CDR3 is 14 residues. Here the CDR3 reads CASSLGNNNNEQFF. The CDR3 nucleotides read TGTGCCAGCAGCCTTGGCAATAATAACAATGAGCAGTTCTTC.

The chain employs TRBV11-2 and TRBJ1-6; the D is unclear. The CDR3 is 12 residues long. The V gene's germline CDR1 is SGHAT and CDR2 FQNNGV. Deletions cut 5 bases from V and 8 bases from J, with 7 bases between. CDR3 nucleotide sequence: TGTGCCAGCAGCCCCCAGGATTCACCCCTCCACTTT. The encoded protein is CASSPQDSPLHF.

This clonotype was picked up many times. The chain links TRBV6-2 or TRBV6-3 to TRBJ2-7; perhaps TRBD1 as D (6 bases). Trimming took off 2 bases at V and 3 bases at J, with 8 bases between the two ends. The germline V gene has CDR1 MNHEY and CDR2 SVGEGT. This CDR3 has 13 residues. As DNA, the CDR3 is TGTGCCAGCAGTTACCAACAGGGCTACGAGCAGTACTTC. It encodes CASSYQQGYEQYF.

This clonotype came up a few times. V usage is TRBV3-1 and J usage is TRBJ2-7, with D possibly matching TRBD1 (6 bases). In germline, CDR1 is LGHDT, CDR2 YNNKEL (reference sequence). The V gene lost 2 bases and the J gene lost 2 bases, with 28 bases spanning the gap. CDR3 length: 20 residues. The CDR3 reads CASSQRGIWATGPSPYEQYF. The DNA of the CDR3 is TGTGCCAGCAGCCAAAGAGGGATTTGGGCGACAGGCCCGTCTCCCTACGAGCAGTACTTC.

V is TRBV6-5 and J is TRBJ1-2, with TRBD1 as a possible D gene (5 bases). This CDR3 region has 17 residues. Germline V gene sequence: CDR1 MNHEY, CDR2 SVGAGI. Trimming cost V 0 bases and J 4 bases, with 18 bases left between them. The CDR3 is CASSYSSSGAPPYGYTF. As DNA, the CDR3 is TGTGCCAGCAGTTACTCGTCTTCCGGGGCTCCCCCCTATGGCTACACCTTC.

In this sample, this clonotype turned up many times. V usage is TRBV10-3 and J usage is TRBJ2-1; possibly TRBD1 for D (6 bases). The CDR3 is 17 residues long. Between the trimmed V and J ends, which lost 4 bases and 5 bases, there was a span of 21 bases. The germline V gene has CDR1 ENHRY and CDR2 SYGVKD. The CDR3 spells CAISGPITGGRNNEQFF. DNA for the CDR3: TGTGCCATCAGTGGGCCCATTACTGGGGGCCGGAACAATGAGCAGTTCTTC.

V and J are TRBV7-2 and TRBJ2-3, with a possible D match to TRBD2 (6 bases). The CDR3 is made up of 14 amino acids. Trimming removed 3 bases from V and 2 bases from J, with 9 bases in between. Germline loops: CDR1 SGHTA, CDR2 FQGNSA. CDR3: CASSFGLPTDTQYF. The CDR3, as DNA: TGTGCCAGCAGCTTCGGACTACCCACAGATACGCAGTATTTT.

The CDR3 DNA reads as TGTGCCAGCAGAATAGGAGGGGGGGGACGAGAAAAACTGTTTTTT. Amino acids: CASRIGGGGREKLFF. The chain employs TRBV12-3 or TRBV12-4 and TRBJ1-4; tentatively, D is TRBD1 (6 bases). Trimming removed 6 bases from V and 8 bases from J, with 19 bases in between. This CDR3 contains 15 residues.

The chain couples TRBV6-1 to TRBJ2-5, with no clear D. The CDR3 contains 12 residues. The germline V gene has CDR1 MNHNS and CDR2 SASEGT. Between the trimmed V and J ends, which lost 6 bases and 0 bases, there was a span of 5 bases. CDR3 protein: CASRPDQETQYF. The CDR3 DNA follows: TGTGCCAGCAGGCCAGACCAAGAGACCCAGTACTTC.